The 24 T cell receptor beta chains below come from one sample, sequenced in a study of cytomegalovirus exposure and HLA in healthy donors. PCR amplification relied on 60 Vbeta primers (plus 13 Jbeta primers). Sequenced by immunoSEQ multiplex PCR; TCRdb stores in-frame clones only, minus some. The sample consists of about 160,000 clones, around 82% of them appearing once. Sequenced: PBMCs. Receptor source: a man aged 25-40 years in good health and CMV-seronegative.

This clone was counted between two and nine times. The V gene is TRBV6-1, the J gene TRBJ1-1; a possible D gene is TRBD1 (6 bases). V was shortened by 3 bases and J by 2 bases, with 19 bases between the two germline ends. The CDR3 sequence is 17 residues long. Germline values: CDR1 MNHNS, CDR2 SASEGT. The CDR3 is CASSDRGRSGVNTEAFF. The CDR3 DNA is TGTGCCAGCAGTGACAGGGGAAGATCTGGGGTCAACACTGAAGCTTTCTTT.

This rearrangement joins TRBV6-5 to TRBJ2-4; D perhaps matches TRBD2 (6 bases). Germline CDR1 MNHEY, CDR2 SVGAGI. V was shortened by 0 bases and J by 6 bases, with 15 bases between the two germline ends. The CDR3 loop spans 16 amino acids. This CDR3 reads CASSYSWEAEGNIQYF. The CDR3, as DNA: TGTGCCAGCAGTTACTCTTGGGAGGCGGAGGGAAACATTCAGTACTTC.

The chain carries TRBV5-6 and TRBJ2-2, with D maybe TRBD2 (5 bases). Germline V gene sequence: CDR1 SGHDT, CDR2 YYEEEE. Trimming stripped 1 base from V and 4 bases from J, with 5 bases between. The CDR3 runs 13 residues. The CDR3 DNA reads as TGTGCCAGCAGCTTGCTAGCCACCGGGGAGCTGTTTTTT. It codes for CASSLLATGELFF.

This clone came up a few times. The genes are TRBV7-9 and TRBJ2-7, with 7 bases matching TRBD1. The germline V gene encodes CDR1 SEHNR and CDR2 FQNEAQ (reference sequence). J lost 6 bases, V lost 3 bases, and 5 bases had no gene match. This CDR3 comprises 13 residues. The CDR3 DNA is TGTGCCAGCAGCTTTACAGGGGTTGCCGAGCAGTACTTC. Its translation: CASSFTGVAEQYF.

V is TRBV6-6 and J is TRBJ1-3, with TRBD1 matching over 8 bases. The germline gives CDR1 MNHNY, CDR2 SVGAGI (reference sequence). Trimming cost V 7 bases and J 4 bases; bases outside gene matches: 3. The CDR3 totals 13 residues. CDR3 residues: CASNPGGGNTIYF. Written as DNA, the CDR3 is TGTGCCAGCAACCCAGGGGGCGGAAACACCATATATTTT.

The rearrangement joins TRBV6-5 to TRBJ1-1; D is unclear. The V end was cut by 3 bases, the J end by 0 bases, with 11 bases between. This CDR3 comprises 15 residues. From germline, CDR1 is MNHEY and CDR2 SVGAGI. The CDR3 loop reads CASSYYSYMNTEAFF. CDR3 nucleotide sequence: TGTGCCAGCAGTTATTATAGTTATATGAACACTGAAGCTTTCTTT.

The chain couples TRBV27 to TRBJ2-2; 12 bases agree with TRBD2. From germline, CDR1 is MNHEY and CDR2 SMNVEV (reference sequence). This CDR3 comprises 18 residues. The V segment lost 5 bases and the J segment 4 bases; nucleotides outside the gene matches: 11. CDR3 bases: TGTGCCAGCAGTCCTTTTAGGACTAGCGGGGCGGTCACCGGGGAGCTGTTTTTT. Translation: CASSPFRTSGAVTGELFF.

This chain joins TRBV6-6 and TRBJ2-5, with D possibly matching TRBD1 (5 bases). Germline CDR1 reads MNHNY; CDR2 reads SVGAGI (reference sequence). V shed 0 bases and J shed 7 bases, with 15 bases lying between them. The CDR3 sequence is 15 residues long. CDR3 nucleotides: TGTGCCAGCAGTTACTCTGGGCAGGGTCAGGGGACCCAGTACTTC. Its protein is CASSYSGQGQGTQYF.

This clone came up once. The sample contains more than one DNA sequence encoding this CDR3. The rearrangement uses TRBV5-1 and TRBJ2-2, with D possibly matching TRBD1 (6 bases). V dropped 0 bases and J dropped 8 bases, with 11 bases sitting between them. The CDR3 covers 14 residues. Germline V gene lookup returns CDR1 SGHRS and CDR2 YFSETQ. CDR3 nucleotides: TGCGCCAGCAGCTTGGTTGGGGGCTCTGGGGAGCTGTTTTTT. Translation: CASSLVGGSGELFF.

As concerns this clone: A junction end diverges from the germline sequence, so it may reflect a read error. The chain has TRBV19 and TRBJ1-2; no reliable D call. Germline CDR1 and CDR2: LNHDA and SQIVND (reference sequence). The CDR3 length is 15 residues. CDR3 sequence: CANSIQVPTNYGYTF. The CDR3, as DNA: TGTGCCAATAGTATCCAGGTTCCCACCAACTATGGCTACACCTTC.

This rearrangement joins TRBV7-6 to TRBJ2-7, with TRBD1 matching over 9 bases. Looked up from germline, CDR1 is SGHVS and CDR2 is FNYEAQ. The CDR3 totals 14 residues. J lost 2 bases, V lost 3 bases, and 2 bases had no gene match. CDR3 nucleotides: TGTGCCAGCAGCTTGGGACAGGGAACCTACGAGCAGTACTTC. Translated, it gives CASSLGQGTYEQYF.

The chain recombines TRBV4-3 with TRBJ1-2; TRBD1 agrees at 8 bases. The junction had 12 bases not matched to a gene; V was cut back by 5 bases and J by 7 bases. In germline, CDR1 is LGHNA, CDR2 YSLEER. CDR3 length equals 15 residues. CDR3 protein: CASSSGRTGSSGYTF. CDR3 bases: TGCGCCAGCAGCTCAGGGAGGACAGGGTCTTCTGGCTACACCTTC.

The chain employs TRBV4-3 and TRBJ2-1; 7 bases fit TRBD2. The ends lost 0 bases at V and 9 bases at J; junction bases unmatched: 17. Germline CDR1 and CDR2: LGHNA and YSLEER. The CDR3 consists of 18 residues. CDR3 in DNA: TGCGCCAGCAGCCAAGACTGGAGCGGGATGGGCTCAGGTGGTGAGCAGTTCTTC. Translated: CASSQDWSGMGSGGEQFF.

The gene calls are TRBV5-1 and TRBJ2-5, with 7 bases matching TRBD1. CDR3 length: 15 residues. The V gene's germline CDR1 is SGHRS and CDR2 YFSETQ. With V trimmed by 3 bases and J by 2 bases, 7 bases remained unmatched. CDR3 protein: CASSSFPGQQETQYF. DNA of the CDR3: TGCGCCAGCAGCTCCTTTCCGGGACAGCAAGAGACCCAGTACTTC. Combining the CDR3 with reference TRBV5-1 and TRBJ2-5 gives the whole variable domain KAGVTQTPRYLIKTRGQQVTLSCSPISGHRSVSWYQQTPGQGLQFLFEYFSETQRNKGNFPGRFSGRQFSNSRSEMNVSTLELGDSALYLCASSSFPGQQETQYFGPGTRLLVL.

The chain employs TRBV11-2 and TRBJ2-5; D is possibly TRBD2 (5 bases). The CDR3 sequence is 15 residues long. In germline, CDR1 is SGHAT, CDR2 FQNNGV. The ends were cut back, 1 base at V and 1 base at J, with 10 bases in the middle. The CDR3 sequence is CASSLGVLAQETQYF. The CDR3 DNA sequence: TGTGCCAGCAGCTTAGGAGTTCTAGCCCAAGAGACCCAGTACTTC.

The chain has TRBV9 and TRBJ2-5, with 8 bases identical to TRBD2. This CDR3 region has 15 residues. J was trimmed by 4 bases and V by 4 bases; bases with no gene match: 9. The germline V gene has CDR1 SGDLS and CDR2 YYNGEE. For the CDR3, the DNA is TGTGCCAGCAGCCCCTCGGGAGGGGCTACAGAGACCCAGTACTTC. Translation gives CASSPSGGATETQYF.

In its sample, this clone was seen once. CDR3 in amino acids: CASGPRASGSHEQFF. The CDR3 DNA is TGTGCCAGCGGACCCCGGGCTAGCGGGAGTCATGAGCAGTTCTTC. The V call is TRBV27, the J call TRBJ2-1; 10 bases line up with TRBD2. The CDR3 is made up of 15 amino acids. Per the germline V gene, CDR1 is MNHEY and CDR2 is SMNVEV (reference sequence). Germline trimming cut 8 bases from V and 8 bases from J; bases unmatched to any gene: 12.

V and J are TRBV15 and TRBJ2-5; D possibly corresponds to TRBD2 (5 bases). The V end was cut by 0 bases, the J end by 4 bases, with 12 bases between. Germline V gives CDR1 LNHNV, CDR2 YYDKDF (reference sequence). The CDR3 consists of 15 residues. CDR3 coding DNA: TGTGCCACCAGCAGAGATCAGGCAGGAGGAGAGACCCAGTACTTC. Protein product: CATSRDQAGGETQYF.

The chain couples TRBV11-2 to TRBJ1-4; 8 positions agree with TRBD1. The germline V gene has CDR1 SGHAT and CDR2 FQNNGV. Trimming took 4 bases from V and 7 from J; bases not matched to a gene: 11. This CDR3 contains 16 residues. This CDR3 reads CASSSRLQGGGEKLFF. CDR3 DNA sequence: TGTGCCAGCAGCTCTAGATTACAGGGGGGGGGTGAAAAACTGTTTTTT.

The genes are TRBV27 and TRBJ2-1; 7 bases are shared with TRBD2. Germline trimming cut 7 bases from V and 0 bases from J; bases unmatched to any gene: 6. The length of the CDR3 is 15 residues. The germline CDR1 and CDR2 sequences are MNHEY and SMNVEV (reference sequence). The CDR3 protein is CASTSGTISYNEQFF. DNA of the CDR3: TGTGCCAGCACCTCCGGGACTATCTCCTACAATGAGCAGTTCTTC.

This clone was counted once. The chain recombines TRBV11-2 with TRBJ2-7, with D possibly being TRBD1 (6 bases). Germline CDR1 and CDR2: SGHAT and FQNNGV. The germline V and J ends were trimmed by 0 bases and 2 bases, with 17 bases remaining between them. The CDR3 consists of 17 residues. The CDR3 loop reads CASSLDYRGTNPYEQYF. The CDR3 DNA follows: TGTGCCAGCAGCTTAGATTACCGAGGGACAAACCCCTACGAGCAGTACTTC.

The chain carries TRBV27 and TRBJ2-7, with 11 positions matching TRBD1. The CDR3 spans 17 residues. Trimming at V came to 3 bases and at J to 1 base, leaving 8 bases not matched to a gene. Germline-derived CDR1 and CDR2 are MNHEY and SMNVEV (reference sequence). The CDR3 protein is CASSFGQGAGWSYEQYF. CDR3 DNA sequence: TGTGCCAGCAGTTTCGGACAGGGGGCTGGCTGGTCCTACGAGCAGTACTTC.

This clone appeared once. V and J are TRBV5-4 and TRBJ1-3; no clear D gene. Per the germline V gene, CDR1 is SGHNT and CDR2 is YYREEE (reference sequence). The ends were cut back, 4 bases at V and 0 bases at J, with 5 bases in the middle. There are 13 residues in the CDR3. CDR3 sequence reads: CASSTNSGNTIYF. Written as DNA, the CDR3 is TGTGCCAGCAGCACAAACTCTGGAAACACCATATATTTT.

The V and J genes are TRBV11-3 and TRBJ2-5; 7 bases are a match to TRBD1. Germline V gene sequence: CDR1 SGHNT, CDR2 YENEEA. V gave up 3 bases and J gave up 5 bases; unmatched junction bases: 12. The CDR3 has 16 residues. DNA for the CDR3: TGTGCCAGCAGCTTGGAAGACAGGGTTAGGAGGGAGACCCAGTACTTC. Its translation is CASSLEDRVRRETQYF.